These T cell receptor beta chains were read from a single sample in a study of T cell repertoires in cytomegalovirus infection. MiXCR was run by TCRdb on the reads, yielding one entry per CDR3 protein. Among around 570,000 distinct CDR3 sequences listed, around two fifths were seen once. Their specific antigens are unknown. The sample here was cultured PBMCs, taken from culture after CMV antigen stimulation. The receptors shown here come from a human donor in good health (CMV status not recorded). Some clones in this sample may be carry-over from other donors' samples. Each CDR3 is given with its conserved first and last residue. D genes are given only for firm matches.

J gene: TRBJ2-7
V gene: TRBV11-2
D gene: -
CDR3 protein: CASSSTGGRDHEQYF

J gene: TRBJ2-7
V gene: TRBV28
D gene: TRBD1
CDR3 protein: CASRDRGTYEQYF

J gene: TRBJ2-2
V gene: TRBV18
D gene: TRBD2
CDR3 protein: CASSPNGLAANTGELFF

J gene: TRBJ1-5
V gene: TRBV7-6
D gene: TRBD1
CDR3 protein: CASSRGQYQPQHF

J gene: TRBJ1-1
V gene: TRBV12-3/TRBV12-4
D gene: -
CDR3 protein: CASSPIGQPEGEAFF

J gene: TRBJ2-5
V gene: TRBV6-1
D gene: -
CDR3 protein: CASSGTAAQETQYF

J gene: TRBJ1-2
V gene: TRBV12-3/TRBV12-4
D gene: -
CDR3 protein: CASRRPPGPGEDGYTF

J gene: TRBJ2-3
V gene: TRBV6-6
D gene: TRBD2
CDR3 protein: CASSYFASGTTDTQYF

J gene: TRBJ2-7
V gene: TRBV5-6
D gene: -
CDR3 protein: CASSTQSYEQYF

J gene: TRBJ1-3
V gene: TRBV18
D gene: -
CDR3 protein: CASSPPYPSGGNTIYF

J gene: TRBJ2-3
V gene: TRBV12-5
D gene: -
CDR3 protein: CASGLGGARGTDTQYF

J gene: TRBJ1-2
V gene: TRBV14
D gene: TRBD1
CDR3 protein: CASSQDSGQGAQYTF

J gene: TRBJ1-5
V gene: TRBV5-1
D gene: TRBD1
CDR3 protein: CASSFGQGEPQHF

J gene: TRBJ2-1
V gene: TRBV11-3
D gene: -
CDR3 protein: CASSKREGGGNEQFF

J gene: TRBJ1-2
V gene: TRBV19
D gene: -
CDR3 protein: CATSADLYGYTF

J gene: TRBJ2-1
V gene: TRBV6-4
D gene: -
CDR3 protein: CASSPQPISSYNEQFF

J gene: TRBJ2-7
V gene: TRBV7-6
D gene: TRBD2
CDR3 protein: CASSSYSGRAPEQYF

J gene: TRBJ2-1
V gene: TRBV7-2
D gene: -
CDR3 protein: CASRPGGGTGNEQFF

J gene: TRBJ2-5
V gene: TRBV7-2
D gene: -
CDR3 protein: CASRTAGAAETQYF

J gene: TRBJ2-3
V gene: TRBV7-2
D gene: -
CDR3 protein: CASSFPHTDTQYF

J gene: TRBJ1-5
V gene: TRBV7-2
D gene: TRBD1
CDR3 protein: CASSLRRAGDRVEPQHF

J gene: TRBJ2-2
V gene: TRBV2
D gene: TRBD2
CDR3 protein: CASTRGLRGESGELFF